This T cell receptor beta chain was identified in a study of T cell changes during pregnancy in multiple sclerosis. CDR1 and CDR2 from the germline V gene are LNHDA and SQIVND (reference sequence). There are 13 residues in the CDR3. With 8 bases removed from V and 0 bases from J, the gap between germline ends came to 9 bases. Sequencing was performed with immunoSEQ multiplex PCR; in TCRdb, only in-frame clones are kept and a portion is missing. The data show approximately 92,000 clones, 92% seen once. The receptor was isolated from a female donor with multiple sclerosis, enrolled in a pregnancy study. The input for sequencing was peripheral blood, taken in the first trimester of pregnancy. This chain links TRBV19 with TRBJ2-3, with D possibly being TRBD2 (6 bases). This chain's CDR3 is CASGTYSTDTQYF. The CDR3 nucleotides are TGTGCCAGTGGGACTTATAGCACAGATACGCAGTATTTT.